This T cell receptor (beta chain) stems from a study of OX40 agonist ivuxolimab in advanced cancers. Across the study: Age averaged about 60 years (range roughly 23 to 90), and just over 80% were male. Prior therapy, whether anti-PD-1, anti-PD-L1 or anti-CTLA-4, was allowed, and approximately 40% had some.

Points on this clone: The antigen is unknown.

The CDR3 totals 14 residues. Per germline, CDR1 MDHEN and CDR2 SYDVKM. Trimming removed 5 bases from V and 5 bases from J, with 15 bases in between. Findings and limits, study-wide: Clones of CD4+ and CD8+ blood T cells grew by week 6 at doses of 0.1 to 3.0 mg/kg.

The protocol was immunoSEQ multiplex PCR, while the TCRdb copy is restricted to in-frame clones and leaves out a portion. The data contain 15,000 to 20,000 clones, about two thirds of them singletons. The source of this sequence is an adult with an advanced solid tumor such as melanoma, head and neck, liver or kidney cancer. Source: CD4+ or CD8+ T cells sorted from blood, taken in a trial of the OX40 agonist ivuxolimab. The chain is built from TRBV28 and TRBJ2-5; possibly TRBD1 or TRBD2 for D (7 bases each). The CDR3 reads CASSPYRGGETQYF. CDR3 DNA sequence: TGTGCCAGCAGTCCTTACAGGGGAGGGGAGACCCAGTACTTC.